These 27 T cell receptor beta chains share one sample of origin, sequenced in a study of naive and memory T cell subsets. Study results and caveats: A few larger clonotypes appeared in naive repertoires, especially CD8, possibly memory cells re-expressing CD45RA.

Both TRBC1 and TRBC2 were covered by a beta constant-region primer of two equimolar oligonucleotides. Nested alpha and beta constant-region primers with the SP2 primer drove four PCR rounds on ligated cDNA. Using its own MiXCR run on the UMI-ligation and nested PCR reads, TCRdb lists one record per CDR3 protein. Among around 160,000 distinct CDR3 sequences listed, approximately 24% were seen once. No antigen has been identified for these receptors. The sample consisted of naive CD4+ T cells from blood. These TCRs come from a human donor in good health.

This chain connects TRBV7-2 to TRBJ2-2; 13 nucleotides align to TRBD2. The CDR3 contains 17 residues. The V and J ends lost 2 bases and 6 bases, in that order; junction bases with no gene match: 6. CDR1 SGHTA and CDR2 FQGNSA come from the germline V gene. CDR3: CASSLWTSGRTPGELFF. DNA for the CDR3: TGTGCCAGCAGCTTATGGACTAGCGGGAGAACCCCCGGGGAGCTGTTTTTT.

The chain couples TRBV6-5 to TRBJ1-1; no definite D call. Trimming took 8 bases from V and 3 from J, leaving 4 bases between them. The CDR3 is 10 amino acids. CDR1 MNHEY and CDR2 SVGAGI come from the germline V gene. In nucleotides, the CDR3 is TGTGCCAGCGGGTACACTGAAGCTTTCTTT. It specifies CASGYTEAFF.

This clonotype was detected only a few times. The chain joins TRBV6-5 to TRBJ1-1; D gene unclear. Germline lookup yields CDR1 MNHEY and CDR2 SVGAGI. The V gene lost 5 bases and the J gene lost 1 base, with 8 bases spanning the gap. The CDR3 is made up of 13 amino acids. The CDR3 coding sequence is TGTGCCAGCAGTCGCGAAGCGAACACTGAAGCTTTCTTT. It translates to CASSREANTEAFF.

This chain connects TRBV7-2 to TRBJ2-3; D not resolved. The CDR3 extends over 16 amino acids. CDR1 SGHTA and CDR2 FQGNSA come from the germline V gene. V dropped 5 bases and J dropped 4 bases, with 19 bases sitting between them. The CDR3 spells CASSPMLGGFSDTQYF. CDR3 coding DNA: TGTGCCAGCAGCCCGATGCTCGGCGGCTTCTCAGATACGCAGTATTTT. Drawing the rest from reference TRBV7-2 and TRBJ2-3, the complete variable domain is GAGVSQSPSNKVTEKGKDVELRCDPISGHTALYWYRQSLGQGLEFLIYFQGNSAPDKSGLPSDRFSAERTGGSVSTLTIQRTQQEDSAVYLCASSPMLGGFSDTQYFGPGTRLTVL.

This clonotype has just a few counts. The chain employs TRBV24-1 and TRBJ1-5, with D uncertain. Trimming shortened V by 4 bases and J by 6 bases, and 6 bases separated the two germline ends. CDR1 is KGHDR and CDR2 is SFDVKD in the germline V gene. This CDR3 comprises 12 residues. This CDR3 is CATSDHAQPQHF. Here the CDR3 DNA reads TGTGCCACCAGTGACCATGCTCAGCCCCAGCATTTT.

J is TRBJ2-6 and V is TRBV10-2; D gene unclear. Deletions cut 10 bases from V and 4 bases from J, with 5 bases between. Germline CDR1 and CDR2: WSHSY and SAAADI. The CDR3 spans 11 residues. The CDR3 here is CATVGANVLTF. The CDR3 DNA sequence: TGCGCCACCGTCGGGGCCAACGTCCTGACTTTC.

This clonotype was picked up a small number of times. The chain is built from TRBV29-1 and TRBJ1-1; tentative D call: TRBD1 (5 bases). The CDR3 has 20 amino acids. Trimming removed 0 bases from V and 1 base from J, with 27 bases in between. Germline CDR1 reads SQVTM; CDR2 reads ANQGSEA. This CDR3 reads CSVEELLAGRTIGRNTEAFF. CDR3 nucleotides: TGCAGCGTTGAAGAGTTGTTAGCTGGGAGGACAATCGGGAGGAACACTGAAGCTTTCTTT.

This clonotype appeared a single time. The V gene is TRBV11-2, the J gene TRBJ2-3; 7 nucleotides match TRBD1. The trim removed 5 bases at V and 1 base at J, leaving 18 bases unmatched. This CDR3 has 19 residues. Germline V gene sequence: CDR1 SGHAT, CDR2 FQNNGV. The CDR3 DNA reads as TGTGCCAGCAGCCACGCAACCGGGCCGGGACAGTACCGCACAGATACGCAGTATTTT. Translating gives CASSHATGPGQYRTDTQYF.

The chain carries TRBV29-1 and TRBJ2-1, with 9 bases identical to TRBD1. Germline CDR1 and CDR2: SQVTM and ANQGSEA. The CDR3 totals 14 residues. The junction had 9 bases not matched to a gene; V was cut back by 7 bases and J by 5 bases. The CDR3 loop is CSATQGAGNNEQFF. CDR3 DNA: TGCAGCGCTACACAGGGGGCGGGGAACAATGAGCAGTTCTTC.

Only a few counts were recorded for this clonotype. This sequence joins TRBV10-3 and TRBJ1-1; D call uncertain. The CDR3 has 13 amino acids. Germline V gene lookup returns CDR1 ENHRY and CDR2 SYGVKD. V was shortened by 0 bases and J by 4 bases, with 6 bases between the two germline ends. CDR3 nucleotides: TGTGCCATCAGTGAGTCGTTTCTCACTGAAGCTTTCTTT. This sequence encodes CAISESFLTEAFF.

The V call is TRBV20-1, the J call TRBJ2-7; weak D call: TRBD2 (6 bases). Germline V gene data show CDR1 as DFQATT and CDR2 as SNEGSKA (reference sequence). V was trimmed by 1 base and J by 3 bases, leaving 16 bases between them. This CDR3 has 15 residues. Here the CDR3 reads CSARGRGTSYYEQYF. CDR3 in DNA: TGCAGTGCTAGAGGGCGGGGCACTAGCTACTACGAGCAGTACTTC.

This clonotype was detected only a few times. The chain is built from TRBV7-2 and TRBJ2-1; no definite D call. This CDR3 spans 16 amino acids. V was shortened by 4 bases and J by 1 base, with 14 bases between the two germline ends. Germline lookup yields CDR1 SGHTA and CDR2 FQGNSA. The CDR3 spells CASSSTRWRSYNEQFF. The CDR3, as DNA: TGTGCCAGCAGCTCCACCCGCTGGCGTTCCTACAATGAGCAGTTCTTC.

This chain links TRBV5-1 with TRBJ1-1; D possibly corresponds to TRBD1 (6 bases). The CDR3 contains 13 residues. In germline, CDR1 is SGHRS, CDR2 YFSETQ. V shed 3 bases and J shed 2 bases, with 8 bases lying between them. The DNA for the CDR3 is TGCGCCAGCAGCTCACAGGGTAACACTGAAGCTTTCTTT. Translating gives CASSSQGNTEAFF.

Only a few counts were recorded for this clonotype. The chain joins TRBV29-1 to TRBJ2-1, with D possibly matching TRBD1 (6 bases). V lost 3 bases and J 7 bases, leaving 22 bases between the germline ends. The CDR3 runs to 16 residues. Germline V gives CDR1 SQVTM, CDR2 ANQGSEA. CDR3 loop: CSVDDRRAVQRNEQFF. The CDR3 DNA reads as TGCAGCGTTGATGACAGGCGGGCTGTACAGAGGAATGAGCAGTTCTTC.

V gene TRBV7-2 combines with J gene TRBJ2-3; TRBD2 agrees at 7 bases. This CDR3 has 16 residues. CDR1 is SGHTA, CDR2 FQGNSA, per germline. J lost 9 bases, V lost 4 bases, and 16 bases had no gene match. CDR3 loop: CASSSLGRGGGGTQYF. CDR3 bases: TGTGCCAGCAGCTCATTAGGTCGCGGGGGAGGAGGAACGCAGTATTTT.

This clonotype was found once. The rearrangement links TRBV5-1 to TRBJ1-6; D uncertain. The CDR3 contains 12 residues. From germline, CDR1 is SGHRS and CDR2 YFSETQ. V gave up 2 bases and J gave up 10 bases, with 7 bases separating them. CDR3 residues: CASSFSNSPLHF. As DNA, the CDR3 is TGCGCCAGCAGCTTTTCGAACTCACCCCTCCACTTT. Full variable domain (outside the CDR3, taken from reference TRBV5-1 and TRBJ1-6): KAGVTQTPRYLIKTRGQQVTLSCSPISGHRSVSWYQQTPGQGLQFLFEYFSETQRNKGNFPGRFSGRQFSNSRSEMNVSTLELGDSALYLCASSFSNSPLHFGNGTRLTVT.

This clonotype was seen ten or more times. This chain links TRBV12-3 or TRBV12-4 with TRBJ2-1; tentatively, D is TRBD1 or TRBD2 (5 bases each). The CDR3 runs 15 residues. The V end lost 7 bases, the J end lost 3 bases, and 16 bases lay between the germline ends. In nucleotides, the CDR3 is TGTGCCAGCACCCGGGCAGGGAGAAACTACAATGAGCAGTTCTTC. It codes for CASTRAGRNYNEQFF.

The rearrangement uses TRBV20-1 and TRBJ1-5, with D unclear. Trimming stripped 0 bases from V and 5 bases from J, with 17 bases between. CDR1 and CDR2 from the germline V gene are DFQATT and SNEGSKA (reference sequence). The CDR3 extends over 16 amino acids. The CDR3 loop reads CSARDLGQALDQPQHF. DNA for the CDR3: TGCAGTGCTAGAGATCTCGGCCAGGCCCTCGATCAGCCCCAGCATTTT.

This clonotype was detected a few times. The rearrangement joins TRBV4-3 to TRBJ2-1, with 10 bases that match TRBD1. Germline CDR1 is LGHNA and CDR2 is YSLEER. The CDR3 totals 17 residues. V shed 3 bases, J shed 8 bases, and the junction held 13 bases outside the gene matches. The CDR3 sequence: CASSHRASGTGADEQFF. As DNA, the CDR3 is TGCGCCAGCAGCCATAGGGCTTCCGGGACAGGGGCGGATGAGCAGTTCTTC.

The chain uses TRBV7-2 and TRBJ2-7; 7 nucleotides line up with TRBD2. V lost 1 base to trimming and J lost 4 bases; unmatched junction nucleotides: 7. Germline lookup yields CDR1 SGHTA and CDR2 FQGNSA. The CDR3 has 15 residues. The CDR3 DNA reads TGTGCCAGCAGCTTAGAGCGGGGACGACTTTACGAGCAGTACTTC. Protein: CASSLERGRLYEQYF.

The genes are TRBV20-1 and TRBJ2-1; tentative D call: TRBD2 (5 bases). With 3 bases removed from V and 5 bases from J, the gap between germline ends came to 20 bases. The CDR3 runs 16 residues. Germline loops: CDR1 DFQATT, CDR2 SNEGSKA (reference sequence). The CDR3 loop is CSARDPNRGSNNEQFF. CDR3 bases: TGCAGTGCTAGGGACCCCAACCGCGGGTCTAACAATGAGCAGTTCTTC.

The chain recombines TRBV5-1 with TRBJ2-5, with D hard to call. Trimming removed 7 bases from V and 5 bases from J, with 24 bases in between. Germline loops: CDR1 SGHRS, CDR2 YFSETQ. The CDR3 covers 16 residues. CDR3 protein: CASRNSPVRITETQYF. The CDR3, as DNA: TGCGCCAGCCGGAACTCGCCGGTTAGGATTACGGAGACCCAGTACTTC.

The J gene is TRBJ2-1, the V gene TRBV7-2; TRBD2 agrees at 11 bases. Trimming cost V 2 bases and J 2 bases; bases outside gene matches: 5. The germline V gene has CDR1 SGHTA and CDR2 FQGNSA. CDR3 length equals 17 residues. Here the CDR3 reads CASSLSRTSGPYNEQFF. DNA for the CDR3: TGTGCCAGCAGCTTATCGAGGACTAGCGGGCCCTACAATGAGCAGTTCTTC.

The chain employs TRBV20-1 and TRBJ1-1; D possibly corresponds to TRBD1 (6 bases). CDR1 is DFQATT, CDR2 SNEGSKA, per germline (reference sequence). Trimming cost V 3 bases and J 6 bases, with 8 bases left between them. This CDR3 region has 11 residues. The DNA for the CDR3 is TGCAGTGCTAGGGGGGGCGCTGAAGCTTTCTTT. Amino acid sequence: CSARGGAEAFF.

The V gene is TRBV29-1, the J gene TRBJ2-5; TRBD1 or TRBD2 may be the D gene (5 bases each). V shed 4 bases and J shed 9 bases, with 21 bases lying between them. Germline loops: CDR1 SQVTM, CDR2 ANQGSEA. The CDR3 contains 14 residues. In DNA form, the CDR3 reads TGCAGCGTTGTTCCCCCCCAGCGGCGAGGGGCCCAGTACTTC. As protein: CSVVPPQRRGAQYF.

On this clonotype itself: This CDR3 is missing its conserved last phenylalanine or tryptophan, likely due to a read error. This chain connects TRBV30 to TRBJ2-7; tentatively, D is TRBD1 (7 bases). Between the trimmed V and J ends, which lost 0 bases and 3 bases, there was a span of 15 bases. From germline, CDR1 is GTSNPN and CDR2 SVGIG (reference sequence). The CDR3 has 15 amino acids. The CDR3 DNA sequence: TGTGCCTGGAGTGTACGGGGGACAGCAGTCTACGAGCAGTACTCC. It is translated as CAWSVRGTAVYEQYS.

CDR3 in DNA: TGTGCCAGCAGTGAGATGGGGGCGATGAACACTGAAGCTTTCTTT. Its translation: CASSEMGAMNTEAFF. The rearrangement joins TRBV6-1 to TRBJ1-1; possible D gene TRBD1, 6 bases. V dropped 3 bases and J dropped 0 bases, with 11 bases sitting between them. This CDR3 contains 15 residues. Germline lookup yields CDR1 MNHNS and CDR2 SASEGT.